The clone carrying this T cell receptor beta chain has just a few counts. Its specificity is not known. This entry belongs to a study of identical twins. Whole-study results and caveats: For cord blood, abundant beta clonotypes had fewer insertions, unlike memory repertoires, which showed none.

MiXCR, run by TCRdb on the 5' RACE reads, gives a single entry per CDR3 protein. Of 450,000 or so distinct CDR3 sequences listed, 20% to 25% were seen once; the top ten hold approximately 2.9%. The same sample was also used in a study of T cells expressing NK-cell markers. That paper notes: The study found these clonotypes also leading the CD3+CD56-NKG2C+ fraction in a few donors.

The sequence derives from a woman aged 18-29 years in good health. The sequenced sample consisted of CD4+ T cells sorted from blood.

The CDR3 bases are TGTGCCAGCAGTTACTCGGCGACAGGGGGGGACAAAGAGACCCAGTACTTC. Residues: CASSYSATGGDKETQYF. The genes are TRBV6-5 and TRBJ2-5, with 9 bases that match TRBD1. Germline V gene lookup returns CDR1 MNHEY and CDR2 SVGAGI. The CDR3 is 17 residues long. J was trimmed by 3 bases and V by 0 bases; bases with no gene match: 8.